This TCR beta chain was identified in a study of Graves' ophthalmopathy and Graves' hyperthyroidism. Study outcomes and limitations: In predicting ophthalmopathy progression, the model reached roughly 71% sensitivity and 72.22% specificity.

Under 3 months in duration, the ophthalmopathy in affected donors had moderate-to-severe activity, CAS ≥3 and NOSPECS ≥4. In this cohort, patients with other autoimmune diseases, uncontrolled infections, pregnancy or lactation were excluded. The diagnostic workup employed clinical symptoms, serum thyroxine, TRAb, thyroid ultrasound and orbital computed tomography. Investigators amplified TCR beta CDR3 regions from RNA transcripts. The first round was an RT-PCR with HTBI primers, and the second round was a multiplex PCR. In TCRdb, the multiplex PCR reads were re-called with MiXCR into one record per CDR3 protein. The data hold over 650,000 distinct CDR3 sequences, with 35% to 45% observed a single time. This clonotype was observed at least ten times. Its antigen is unknown. V was shortened by 3 bases and J by 1 base, with 9 bases between the two germline ends. CDR3 size: 14 residues.

The sample taken for sequencing was peripheral blood. The receptor was derived from an adult man with Graves' ophthalmopathy. This sequence joins TRBV12-3 or TRBV12-4 and TRBJ2-5; D not resolved. For the CDR3, the DNA is TGTGCCAGCAGTTTGCGGAACACCCAAGAGACCCAGTACTTC. Translated, it gives CASSLRNTQETQYF.